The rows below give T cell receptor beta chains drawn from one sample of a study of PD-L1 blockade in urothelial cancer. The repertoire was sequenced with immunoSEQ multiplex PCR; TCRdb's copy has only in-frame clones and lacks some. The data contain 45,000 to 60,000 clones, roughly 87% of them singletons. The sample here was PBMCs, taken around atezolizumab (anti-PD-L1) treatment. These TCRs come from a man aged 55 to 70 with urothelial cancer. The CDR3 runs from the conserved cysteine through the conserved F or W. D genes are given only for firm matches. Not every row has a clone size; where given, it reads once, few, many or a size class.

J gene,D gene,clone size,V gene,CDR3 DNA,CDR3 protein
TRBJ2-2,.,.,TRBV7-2,TGTGCCAGCAGCTTAGTTGGGGGGAGCAACACCGGGGAGCTGTTTTTT,CASSLVGGSNTGELFF
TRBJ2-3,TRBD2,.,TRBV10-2,TGCGCCAGCAGTGAGTCGGAGCGGGGGGGCCAAGATACGCAGTATTTT,CASSESERGGQDTQYF
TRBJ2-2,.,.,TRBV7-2,TGTGCCAGCAGCTTATCCCGGACTGGGGAGCTGTTTTTT,CASSLSRTGELFF
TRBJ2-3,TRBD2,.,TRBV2,TGTGCCAGCAGTGAACGGCGGGGGACCACAGATACGCAGTATTTT,CASSERRGTTDTQYF
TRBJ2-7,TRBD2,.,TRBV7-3,TGTGCCAGCAGCTTAGCGGGGGGCTCCTACGAGCAGTACTTC,CASSLAGGSYEQYF
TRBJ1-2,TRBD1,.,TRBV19,TGTGCCAGTAGTATAAATACAGGGGAGGGCTACACCTTC,CASSINTGEGYTF
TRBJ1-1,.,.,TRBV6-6,TGTGCCAGCAGTTACGATGCAGGGCTGGCTGAAGCTTTCTTT,CASSYDAGLAEAFF
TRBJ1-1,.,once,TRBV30,TGTGCCTGTCACCCCTCCGGACATCCAGGGGACACTGAAGCTTTCTTT,CACHPSGHPGDTEAFF
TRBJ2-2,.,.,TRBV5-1,TGCGCCAGCAGCTGGGGACACAGATCGAACACCGGGGAGCTGTTTTTT,CASSWGHRSNTGELFF
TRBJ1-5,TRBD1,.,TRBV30,TGTGCCTGGAGTCGACAGGGGGCACTCAATCAGCCCCAGCATTTT,CAWSRQGALNQPQHF
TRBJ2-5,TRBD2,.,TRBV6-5,TGTGCCAGCAGTTATATGCTAGCGGGGAGGGAGACCCAGTACTTC,CASSYMLAGRETQYF
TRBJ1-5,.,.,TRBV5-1,TGCGCCAGCAGCTTACAGCAGGGTCAGCCCCAGCATTTT,CASSLQQGQPQHF
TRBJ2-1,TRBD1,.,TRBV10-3,TGTGCCATCAGAGGACAGGGCCTACCTGAGCAGTTCTTC,CAIRGQGLPEQFF
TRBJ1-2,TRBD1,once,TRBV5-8,TGTGCCAGCAGCGCGGAACAGGGGCGACGCTACACCTTC,CASSAEQGRRYTF
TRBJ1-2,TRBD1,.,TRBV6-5,TGTGCCAGCAGTGCCGGGACAGGGATATACTATGGCTACACCTTC,CASSAGTGIYYGYTF
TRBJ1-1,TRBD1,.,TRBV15,TGTGCCACCCGACAGGGACTGAACACTGAAGCTTTCTTT,CATRQGLNTEAFF
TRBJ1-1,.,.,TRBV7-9,TGTGCCAGCAGCTTCGCCGGGGGGAACACTGAAGCTTTCTTT,CASSFAGGNTEAFF
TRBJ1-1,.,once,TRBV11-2,TGTGCCAGCAGCTTCCAGGGGACGGGGACTGAAGCTTTCTTT,CASSFQGTGTEAFF
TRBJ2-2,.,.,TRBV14,TGTGCCAGCAGCCCTAGAGGGGGGAACACCGGGGAGCTGTTTTTT,CASSPRGGNTGELFF
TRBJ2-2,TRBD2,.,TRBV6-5,TGTGCCAGCAGTTTCCTAGCGGGGGGGGTCGGGGAGCTGTTTTTT,CASSFLAGGVGELFF
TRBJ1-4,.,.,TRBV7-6,TGTGCCAGCAGCCTTCGGGGGGGTAATGAAAAACTGTTTTTT,CASSLRGGNEKLFF
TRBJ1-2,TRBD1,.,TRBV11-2,TGTGCCAGCAGCATCCGGACAGGCTATGGCTACACCTTC,CASSIRTGYGYTF
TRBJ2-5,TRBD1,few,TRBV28,TGTGCCAGCAGGGGGACAGGGGGCCTGGAGACCCAGTACTTC,CASRGTGGLETQYF
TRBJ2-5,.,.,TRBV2,TGTGCCAGCAGTGAAGCTCCCCAGTCAGAGTACTTC,CASSEAPQSEYF
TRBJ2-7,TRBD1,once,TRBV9,TGTGCCAGCAGCGTAGGGGGGGACAGGCCTGCCTACGAGCAGTACTTC,CASSVGGDRPAYEQYF
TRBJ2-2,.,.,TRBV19,TGTGCCAGTGGTCAGACTCCAAACACCGGGGAGCTGTTTTTT,CASGQTPNTGELFF
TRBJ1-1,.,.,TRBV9,TGTGCCAGCAGCCCCCGAGGTGCAGTGAACACTGAAGCTTTCTTT,CASSPRGAVNTEAFF
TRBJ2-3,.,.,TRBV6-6,TGTGCCAGCAGATCCCACTCGGGAAGAACAGATACGCAGTATTTT,CASRSHSGRTDTQYF
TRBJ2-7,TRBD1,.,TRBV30,TGTGCCTGCCAGACAGGGGCCTCCTACGAGCAGTACTTC,CACQTGASYEQYF
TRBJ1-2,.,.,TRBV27,TGTGCCAGCAGTTTACAAGGGGGTAACTATGGCTACACCTTC,CASSLQGGNYGYTF
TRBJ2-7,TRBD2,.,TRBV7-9,TGTGCCAGCAGCCCCGGACTAGCGGGCAGAACCGAATACGAGCAGTACTTC,CASSPGLAGRTEYEQYF
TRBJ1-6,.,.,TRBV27,TGTGCCAGCAGTTTGGGGGGGGGTTTGGGGTCACCCCTCCACTTT,CASSLGGGLGSPLHF
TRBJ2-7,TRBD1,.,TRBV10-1,TGCGCCAGCAGTGTGGGGACAGGGGAAAACGAGCAGTACTTC,CASSVGTGENEQYF